This T cell receptor (beta chain) originates from a study of blood T cell repertoires in COVID-19. About the research overall: COVID-19 samples, acute and convalescent, were from the United States, Italy and Spain. PBMCs, B-cell-depleted T cells, or T cells were the source of the cDNA or gDNA that made up the material.

Assay used: immunoSEQ multiplex PCR; TCRdb lists only in-frame clones, some missing. This sample has over 200,000 clones; 70% to 85% occur once, and the top ten carry 3.3%. Sequences were obtained from peripheral blood. The receptor was isolated from an elderly woman with acute or convalescent COVID-19.

As DNA, the CDR3 is TGTGCCACCCAAGCTTTTAACAATGAGCAGTTCTTC. This encodes CATQAFNNEQFF. V gene TRBV15 combines with J gene TRBJ2-1; D is unresolved. Trimming removed 8 bases at V and 5 bases at J, with 10 bases between. The CDR3 has 12 residues. CDR1 LNHNV and CDR2 YYDKDF come from the germline V gene (reference sequence).